The 27 T cell receptor beta chains below come from one sample, sequenced in a study of blood T cell repertoires in COVID-19. Here immunoSEQ multiplex PCR was the method, and the copy in TCRdb shows in-frame clones only, minus some. The table has 60,000 to 90,000 clones, around 85% seen once. The sample was peripheral blood. The source of these receptors is a woman of 80 years or more with active or convalescent COVID-19.

The gene calls are TRBV19 and TRBJ2-3; 9 positions match TRBD2. The CDR3 loop spans 15 amino acids. The V gene end was trimmed by 5 bases and the J gene end by 5 bases; junction bases not matched to a gene: 8. CDR1 and CDR2 (germline): LNHDA, SQIVND (reference sequence). CDR3 DNA sequence: TGTGCCAGTAGTTTCGGCGGGGGGGCCGTAGATACGCAGTATTTT. Translated: CASSFGGGAVDTQYF.

This sequence joins TRBV5-1 and TRBJ2-7, with D unresolved. Trimming took 2 bases from V and 3 from J, leaving 12 bases between them. The CDR3 has 14 residues. CDR1 is SGHRS and CDR2 is YFSETQ in the germline V gene. CDR3: CASSFSSTIYEQYF. CDR3 in DNA: TGCGCCAGCAGCTTCAGTTCCACCATCTACGAGCAGTACTTC.

V usage is TRBV7-2 and J usage is TRBJ2-1, with 11 bases that match TRBD2. CDR3 length: 18 amino acids. V was clipped by 3 bases and J by 9 bases; unmatched bases: 16. CDR1 is SGHTA, CDR2 FQGNSA, per germline. The CDR3 region is CASSFEPFVAGGRVEQFF. CDR3 DNA: TGTGCCAGCAGCTTTGAACCCTTTGTAGCGGGGGGGCGCGTTGAGCAGTTCTTC.

This clone appeared a few times. The chain uses TRBV19 and TRBJ1-2; D remains ambiguous. V lost 3 bases and J lost 2, with 16 bases in between. CDR1 is LNHDA and CDR2 is SQIVND in the germline V gene (reference sequence). The CDR3 length is 16 residues. CDR3 in amino acids: CASSIPAARFNYGYTF. CDR3 in DNA: TGTGCCAGTAGTATCCCTGCCGCCAGGTTCAACTATGGCTACACCTTC.

The gene calls are TRBV6-6 and TRBJ1-5, with a possible D match to TRBD1 (5 bases). Deletions cut 6 bases from V and 4 bases from J, with 16 bases between. Germline V gene sequence: CDR1 MNHNY, CDR2 SVGAGI (reference sequence). The CDR3 is 15 amino acids. The CDR3: CASRTGGNRNQPQHF. DNA for the CDR3: TGTGCCAGCAGGACCGGGGGGAATAGGAATCAGCCCCAGCATTTT.

This sequence joins TRBV5-1 and TRBJ2-3, with D tentatively TRBD2 (6 bases). Germline CDR1 reads SGHRS; CDR2 reads YFSETQ. The CDR3 contains 14 residues. Between the trimmed V and J ends, which lost 0 bases and 6 bases, there was a span of 11 bases. The CDR3 coding sequence is TGCGCCAGCAGCTTGGAAGCGGGTCGGGATACGCAGTATTTT. Protein: CASSLEAGRDTQYF.

The chain couples TRBV9 to TRBJ2-2; D is undetermined. This CDR3 region has 14 residues. V was clipped by 3 bases and J by 4 bases, with 10 bases between them. Germline V CDR1 and CDR2: SGDLS, YYNGEE. The CDR3, as DNA: TGTGCCAGCAGCGCCGGGTTCGTCACCGGGGAGCTGTTTTTT. Its translation: CASSAGFVTGELFF.

The chain joins TRBV19 to TRBJ2-1; D not resolved. This CDR3 spans 16 amino acids. Trimming took off 6 bases at V and 2 bases at J, with 17 bases between the two ends. Germline CDR1 and CDR2: LNHDA and SQIVND (reference sequence). The CDR3 DNA is TGTGCCAGTAGCCGAAGCCTCCATATAACCTACAATGAGCAGTTCTTC. It translates to CASSRSLHITYNEQFF.

This chain uses TRBV30 with TRBJ2-7; D is undetermined. Trimming left V 0 bases short and J 2 bases short, with 11 bases between. Germline loops: CDR1 GTSNPN, CDR2 SVGIG (reference sequence). The CDR3 loop spans 14 amino acids. CDR3 protein: CAWSVLGSTYEQYF. CDR3 bases: TGTGCCTGGAGTGTATTGGGTAGCACCTACGAGCAGTACTTC.

The V call is TRBV2, the J call TRBJ1-5, with 10 bases fitting TRBD1. The CDR3 contains 15 residues. The V gene end was trimmed by 5 bases and the J gene end by 4 bases; junction bases not matched to a gene: 5. Germline CDR1 is SNHLY and CDR2 is FYNNEI. CDR3 sequence: CASSLGGQGNQPQHF. The CDR3 bases are TGTGCCAGCAGTCTAGGGGGACAGGGGAATCAGCCCCAGCATTTT.

This clone was observed a handful of times. This chain connects TRBV7-9 to TRBJ1-6; 7 nucleotides match TRBD1. After removal of 5 bases from V and 6 bases from J, the junction contained 7 bases not matched to a gene. Looked up from germline, CDR1 is SEHNR and CDR2 is FQNEAQ (reference sequence). The length of the CDR3 is 15 residues. The CDR3 spells CASSARQGGNSPLHF. The CDR3 nucleotides are TGTGCCAGCAGCGCCAGACAGGGCGGTAATTCACCCCTCCACTTT. Together with reference TRBV7-9 and TRBJ1-6, the CDR3 gives the full variable domain: DTGVSQNPRHKITKRGQNVTFRCDPISEHNRLYWYRQTLGQGPEFLTYFQNEAQLEKSRLLSDRFSAERPKGSFSTLEIQRTEQGDSAMYLCASSARQGGNSPLHFGNGTRLTVT.

This clone was recorded once. The chain employs TRBV30 and TRBJ2-6; D possibly corresponds to TRBD1 (6 bases). The V end was cut by 4 bases, the J end by 0 bases, with 10 bases between. Per the germline V gene, CDR1 is GTSNPN and CDR2 is SVGIG (reference sequence). The CDR3 consists of 15 residues. In DNA, the CDR3 is TGTGCCTGGACCACAGGGTTCTCTGGGGCCAACGTCCTGACTTTC. Amino acids: CAWTTGFSGANVLTF.

This clone was found once. The CDR3 spells CASSFKSTGQETQYF. The CDR3 coding sequence is TGTGCCAGCAGCTTCAAATCTACAGGGCAAGAGACCCAGTACTTC. The V call is TRBV5-6, the J call TRBJ2-5; D possibly corresponds to TRBD1 (6 bases). Germline CDR1 is SGHDT and CDR2 is YYEEEE. Trimming removed 2 bases from V and 2 bases from J, with 13 bases in between. The CDR3 is made up of 15 amino acids.

This chain joins TRBV7-9 and TRBJ2-3, with a tentative D call TRBD2 (6 bases). Per the germline V gene, CDR1 is SEHNR and CDR2 is FQNEAQ (reference sequence). V was trimmed by 11 bases and J by 9 bases, leaving 21 bases between them. The CDR3 is 13 amino acids. CDR3 residues: CALEGGTRYTQYF. The CDR3 DNA follows: TGTGCCTTGGAGGGCGGGACCCGGTACACGCAGTATTTT. Complete variable domain (other parts from reference TRBV7-9 and TRBJ2-3): DTGVSQNPRHKITKRGQNVTFRCDPISEHNRLYWYRQTLGQGPEFLTYFQNEAQLEKSRLLSDRFSAERPKGSFSTLEIQRTEQGDSAMYLCALEGGTRYTQYFGPGTRLTVL.

This chain joins TRBV4-3 and TRBJ1-2, with TRBD1 matching 8 bases. V was clipped by 0 bases and J by 2 bases; unmatched bases: 5. The CDR3 loop spans 16 amino acids. Germline V gives CDR1 LGHNA, CDR2 YSLEER. CDR3 in DNA: TGCGCCAGCAGCCAAGAATTTGACAGGGGAAACTATGGCTACACCTTC. This codes for CASSQEFDRGNYGYTF.

The V and J genes are TRBV18 and TRBJ2-6; 8 bases line up with TRBD1. The J segment lost 0 bases and the V segment lost 3 bases, leaving 4 bases of the junction unmatched. From germline, CDR1 is KGHSH and CDR2 LQKENI. The length of the CDR3 is 17 residues. The CDR3, as DNA: TGTGCCAGCTCACCCGGGACAGGTCTCTCTGGGGCCAACGTCCTGACTTTC. Amino acid sequence: CASSPGTGLSGANVLTF. The full variable domain, in which reference TRBV18 and TRBJ2-6 provide the parts outside the CDR3, is NAGVMQNPRHLVRRRGQEARLRCSPMKGHSHVYWYRQLPEEGLKFMVYLQKENIIDESGMPKERFSAEFPKEGPSILRIQQVVRGDSAAYFCASSPGTGLSGANVLTFGAGSRLTVL.

The chain is built from TRBV29-1 and TRBJ2-7; D remains unclear. CDR3 length: 11 amino acids. Trimming shortened V by 6 bases and J by 7 bases, and 13 bases separated the two germline ends. Germline V gene sequence: CDR1 SQVTM, CDR2 ANQGSEA. CDR3 in amino acids: CSVARTEEQYF. The CDR3 DNA reads TGCAGCGTCGCCCGTACGGAGGAGCAGTACTTC.

V is TRBV7-9 and J is TRBJ1-2; no clear D. The CDR3 has 11 residues. In germline, CDR1 is SEHNR, CDR2 FQNEAQ (reference sequence). The germline V and J ends were trimmed by 8 bases and 1 base, with 5 bases remaining between them. This CDR3 is CASGSNYGYTF. The CDR3 bases are TGTGCCAGCGGGAGTAACTATGGCTACACCTTC.

The CDR3 DNA reads TGTGCCAGCAGCCAAGCGGGAGACTACTATGGCTACACCTTC. This encodes CASSQAGDYYGYTF. This chain joins TRBV3-1 (or the pseudogene TRBV3-2) and TRBJ1-2; D uncertain. V lost 1 base and J 3 bases, leaving 9 bases between the germline ends. The CDR3 spans 14 residues. CDR1 is LGHDT, CDR2 YNNKEL, per germline (reference sequence).

The chain couples TRBV9 to TRBJ2-3, with TRBD1 identical over 7 bases. The V and J ends lost 4 bases and 7 bases, in that order; junction bases with no gene match: 15. From germline, CDR1 is SGDLS and CDR2 YYNGEE. CDR3 length: 16 amino acids. This CDR3 is CASSPGTVIGMNTQYF. For the CDR3, the DNA is TGTGCCAGCAGCCCCGGGACAGTAATTGGGATGAATACGCAGTATTTT.

The chain uses TRBV6-4 and TRBJ2-3; the D is unclear. The germline V and J ends were trimmed by 3 bases and 2 bases, with 9 bases remaining between them. The germline gives CDR1 MRHNA, CDR2 SNTAGT. CDR3 size: 14 residues. The CDR3 protein is CASSDGSPTDTQYF. In nucleotides, the CDR3 is TGTGCCAGCAGTGATGGCTCACCCACAGATACGCAGTATTTT.

J is TRBJ1-2 and V is TRBV2; D is ambiguous. Trimming removed 2 bases from V and 4 bases from J, with 5 bases in between. The CDR3 runs to 12 residues. Per germline, CDR1 SNHLY and CDR2 FYNNEI. The CDR3 nucleotides read TGTGCCAGCAGTGAACGCGGCTATGGCTACACCTTC. It encodes CASSERGYGYTF.

This clone was recorded only once. CDR3 sequence: CASSSPETGVQPQHF. The CDR3 DNA is TGTGCCAGCAGTTCCCCTGAGACAGGGGTTCAGCCCCAGCATTTT. This rearrangement joins TRBV28 to TRBJ1-5, with 8 nucleotides matching TRBD1. The CDR3 length is 15 residues. CDR1 and CDR2 from the germline V gene are MDHEN and SYDVKM. The V segment lost 4 bases and the J segment 6 bases; nucleotides outside the gene matches: 8.

The chain has TRBV5-5 and TRBJ2-2, with 9 positions matching TRBD1. This CDR3 has 16 amino acids. Germline V CDR1 and CDR2: SGHKS, YYEKEE (reference sequence). Losses at the gene ends were 3 bases for V and 4 bases for J; bases not matched to a gene: 7. The DNA for the CDR3 is TGTGCCAGCAGCTCACCGGACAGGGGCGGCACCGGGGAGCTGTTTTTT. Translation gives CASSSPDRGGTGELFF.

The chain recombines TRBV7-9 with TRBJ2-2; D uncertain. CDR3 length: 12 residues. Looked up from germline, CDR1 is SEHNR and CDR2 is FQNEAQ (reference sequence). The CDR3 reads CVIVVGTGELFF. CDR3 DNA: TGTGTTATCGTGGTCGGCACCGGGGAGCTGTTTTTT.

This sequence joins TRBV6-5 and TRBJ1-5; maybe TRBD1 (5 bases). Germline V CDR1 and CDR2: MNHEY, SVGAGI. V was cut by 0 bases and J by 6 bases, with 6 bases left in between. This CDR3 is built from 13 residues. CDR3 loop: CASSYSRGQPQHF. In DNA, the CDR3 is TGTGCCAGCAGTTACTCAAGGGGTCAGCCCCAGCATTTT.

The rearrangement uses TRBV4-1 and TRBJ2-7, with TRBD2 as a possible D gene (5 bases). The CDR3 loop spans 13 amino acids. CDR1 is MGHRA, CDR2 YSYEKL, per germline. Trimming pared 3 bases from V and 2 bases from J, leaving 8 bases between. CDR3 bases: TGCGCCAGCAGCCAGGCCGGGGCCTACGAGCAGTACTTC. It translates to CASSQAGAYEQYF.